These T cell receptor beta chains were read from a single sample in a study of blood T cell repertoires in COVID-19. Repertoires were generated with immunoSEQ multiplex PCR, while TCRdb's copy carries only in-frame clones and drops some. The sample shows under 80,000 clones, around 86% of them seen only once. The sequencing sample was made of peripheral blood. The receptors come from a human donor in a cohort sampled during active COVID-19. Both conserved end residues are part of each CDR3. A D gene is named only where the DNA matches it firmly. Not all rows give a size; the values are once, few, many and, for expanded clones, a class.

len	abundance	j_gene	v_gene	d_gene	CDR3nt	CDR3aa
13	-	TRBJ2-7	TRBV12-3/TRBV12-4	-	TGTGCCAGCAGTTTCCGACGGGGATACGAGCAGTACTTC	CASSFRRGYEQYF
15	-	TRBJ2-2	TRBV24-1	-	TGTGCCACCAGTGCTACTCAGGGGTCCACCGGGGAGCTGTTTTTT	CATSATQGSTGELFF
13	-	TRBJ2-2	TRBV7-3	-	TGTGCCAGCAGCTCGCGATCTTCCGGGGAGCTGTTTTTT	CASSSRSSGELFF
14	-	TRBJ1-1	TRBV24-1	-	TGTGCCACCAGTGACAATCGACAGAGCACTGAAGCTTTCTTT	CATSDNRQSTEAFF
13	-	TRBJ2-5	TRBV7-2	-	TGTGCCAGCAGCTTAGAACAGGGAGAGACCCAGTACTTC	CASSLEQGETQYF
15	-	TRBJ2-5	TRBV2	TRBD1	TGTGCCAGCGCCAACAGGGGGAAGGCCGGAGAGACCCAGTACTTC	CASANRGKAGETQYF
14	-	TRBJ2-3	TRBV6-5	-	TGTGCCAGCAGTAGCTCGCCCAGCACAGATACGCAGTATTTT	CASSSSPSTDTQYF
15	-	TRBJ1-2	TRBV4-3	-	TGCGCCAGCAGCCAAGGCCCCCTGACGGGATATGGCTACACCTTC	CASSQGPLTGYGYTF
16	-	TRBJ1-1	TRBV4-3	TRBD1	TGCGCCAGCAGCCAAGATATGACAGGGGGCTCCACTGAAGCTTTCTTT	CASSQDMTGGSTEAFF
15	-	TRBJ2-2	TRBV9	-	TGTGCCAGCAGCGTATTCGACAGAAACACCGGGGAGCTGTTTTTT	CASSVFDRNTGELFF
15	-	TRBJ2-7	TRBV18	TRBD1	TGTGCCAGCTCACCGACCAGACAGGGGGCAGACGAGCAGTACTTC	CASSPTRQGADEQYF
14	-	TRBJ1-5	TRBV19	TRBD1	TGTGCCAGTAGTTCCGGGACAGGGAGCAAGCCCCAGCATTTT	CASSSGTGSKPQHF
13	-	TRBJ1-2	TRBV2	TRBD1	TGTGCCAGCAGGGAGACAGGGGCCTATGGCTACACCTTC	CASRETGAYGYTF
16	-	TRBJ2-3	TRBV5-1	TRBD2	TGCGCCAGTAGCCGGGCGGTAGCGGGGTACACAGATACGCAGTATTTT	CASSRAVAGYTDTQYF
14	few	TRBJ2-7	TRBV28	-	TGTGCCAGCAGTCTCCCGCAGGGATCCTACGAGCAGTACTTC	CASSLPQGSYEQYF
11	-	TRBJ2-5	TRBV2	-	TGTGCCAGCAGATATCAAGAGACCCAGTACTTC	CASRYQETQYF
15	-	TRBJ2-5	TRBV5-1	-	TGCGCCAGCAGCCCGGCTCCACTAGTGGGAGAGACCCAGTACTTC	CASSPAPLVGETQYF
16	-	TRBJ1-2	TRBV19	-	TGTGCCAGTAGTATGGATCGGGGGGCTAGAAACTATGGCTACACCTTC	CASSMDRGARNYGYTF
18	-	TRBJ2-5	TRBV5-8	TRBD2	TGTGCCAGCAGTTCGGCGGGGACTAGCGAACCCATCCAAGAGACCCAGTACTTC	CASSSAGTSEPIQETQYF
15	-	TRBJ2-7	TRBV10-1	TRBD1	TGCGCCAGCAGTGAGCCCAGGGGGCTGAAGAACGAGCAGTACTTC	CASSEPRGLKNEQYF
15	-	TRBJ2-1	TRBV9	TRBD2	TGTGCCAGCAGCGTCTCTAGCGGGGGGCCCGGTGAGCAGTTCTTC	CASSVSSGGPGEQFF
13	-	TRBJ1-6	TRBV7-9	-	TGTGCCAGCAGCTTAGGGACAGATTCACCCCTCCACTTT	CASSLGTDSPLHF
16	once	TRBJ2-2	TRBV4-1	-	TGCGCCAGCAGCCAAGATGGGGGGGGCTTAGTCGGGGAGCTGTTTTTT	CASSQDGGGLVGELFF
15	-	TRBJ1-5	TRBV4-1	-	TGCGCCAGCAGCCAAGTAGAGGGACTGAATCAGCCCCAGCATTTT	CASSQVEGLNQPQHF
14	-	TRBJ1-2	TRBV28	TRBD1	TGTGCCAGCAGTTTCTTGACAGGGGGCCTTGGCTACACCTTC	CASSFLTGGLGYTF
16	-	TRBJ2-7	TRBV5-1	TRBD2	TGCGCCAGCAGCGGAACCCCTAGCGGGGGGACTTACGAGCAGTACTTC	CASSGTPSGGTYEQYF
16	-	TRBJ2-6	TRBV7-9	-	TGTGCCAGCAGCTTCCTCCAGGGATCTGGGGCCAACGTCCTGACTTTC	CASSFLQGSGANVLTF
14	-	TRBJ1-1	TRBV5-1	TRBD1	TGCGCCAGCAGCTTATGGGACAGGGACACTGAAGCTTTCTTT	CASSLWDRDTEAFF
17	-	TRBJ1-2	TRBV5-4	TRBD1	TGTGCCAGCAGCTCGAAAGCAAACAGGGGGCGGCCTGAGGGCTACACCTTC	CASSSKANRGRPEGYTF
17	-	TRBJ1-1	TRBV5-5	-	TGTGCCAGCAGCTTGGCCCCAACGGGGGGTTTGGACACTGAAGCTTTCTTT	CASSLAPTGGLDTEAFF
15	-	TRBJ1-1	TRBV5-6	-	TGTGCCAGCAGCTTGTCCGGCGGGACGGGCACTGAAGCTTTCTTT	CASSLSGGTGTEAFF
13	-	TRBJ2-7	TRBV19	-	TGTGCCAGTAGTATGCAGGGAAATTACGCGCAGTACTTC	CASSMQGNYAQYF
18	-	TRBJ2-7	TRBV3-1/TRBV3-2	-	TGTGCCAGCAGCCAAGATTTTTCGCCGGACATAGGCTCCTACGAGCAGTACTTC	CASSQDFSPDIGSYEQYF
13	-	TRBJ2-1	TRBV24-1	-	TGTGCCACCAGTGATTTGACGTCTAGCGAGACGCTCTTC	CATSDLTSSETLF
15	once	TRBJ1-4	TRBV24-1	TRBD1	TGTGCCACCAGTGGGACAGGGCAACAGAGTGAAAAACTGTTTTTT	CATSGTGQQSEKLFF
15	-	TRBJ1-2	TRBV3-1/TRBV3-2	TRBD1	TGTGCCAGCAGCCAAGATTCCTCAGGGGGCCGGGGCTACACCTTC	CASSQDSSGGRGYTF
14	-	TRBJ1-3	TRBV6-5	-	TGTGCCAGCAGTTACGAGGGGGCTGGAAACACCATATATTTT	CASSYEGAGNTIYF
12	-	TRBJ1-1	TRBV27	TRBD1	TGTGCCAGCAGACAGGGGGGCACTGAAGCTTTCTTT	CASRQGGTEAFF
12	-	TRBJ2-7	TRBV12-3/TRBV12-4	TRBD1	TGTGCCAGCAGTTTAAGGGGACAGGGGGAGTACTTC	CASSLRGQGEYF
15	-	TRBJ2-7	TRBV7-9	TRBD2	TGTGCCAGCTCTAGTGGGGATAGCGGGGCCAAGACGGAGTACTTC	CASSSGDSGAKTEYF
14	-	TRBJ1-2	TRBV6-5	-	TGTGCCAGCAGTAGGGACATAGCTAACTATGGCTACACCTTC	CASSRDIANYGYTF
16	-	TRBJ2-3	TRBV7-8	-	TGTGCCAGCAGTAATTCTGTGCTAGCTGGCACAGATACGCAGTATTTT	CASSNSVLAGTDTQYF
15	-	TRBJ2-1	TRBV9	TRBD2	TGTGCCAGCTCATATAGGGGAGGGTCCTACAATGAGCAGTTCTTC	CASSYRGGSYNEQFF
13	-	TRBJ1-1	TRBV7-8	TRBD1	TGTGCCGGCAGCTTCGGACAGGGGACTGAAGCTTTCTTT	CAGSFGQGTEAFF
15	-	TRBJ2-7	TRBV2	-	TGTGCCAGCAGTGGAGGAGGGGTTGGGCATTGGGAGCAGTACTTC	CASSGGGVGHWEQYF